Below, 21 T cell receptor beta chains from the same sample are listed, as sequenced in a study of shared clonotypes between healthy human individuals. Using immunoSEQ multiplex PCR, the repertoire was profiled, and TCRdb retains in-frame clones only, with some absent. The sample has over a million clones, 75% to 80% seen once. The sample taken for sequencing was memory CD4+ T cells from PBMCs. Described subset: CD45RA-negative fraction. All receptors derive from a man between 18 and 35 years old in good health. Some clones in this sample may be carry-over from other donors' samples.

V is TRBV5-5 and J is TRBJ1-4; D not certain. This CDR3 has 12 residues. The V gene lost 2 bases and the J gene lost 7 bases, with 6 bases spanning the gap. CDR1 and CDR2 (germline): SGHKS, YYEKEE (reference sequence). DNA for the CDR3: TGTGCCAGCAGCTTCAGAAGTGAAAAACTGTTTTTT. This sequence encodes CASSFRSEKLFF.

This sequence joins TRBV7-6 and TRBJ2-6; D perhaps matches TRBD1 (5 bases). The ends were cut back, 6 bases at V and 0 bases at J, with 6 bases in the middle. CDR3 length: 14 residues. CDR1 SGHVS and CDR2 FNYEAQ come from the germline V gene. DNA of the CDR3: TGTGCCAGCAGACAGGACTCTGGGGCCAACGTCCTGACTTTC. It is translated as CASRQDSGANVLTF.

This clone was seen a handful of times. The rearrangement uses TRBV14 and TRBJ2-2, with D hard to call. Trimming left V 3 bases short and J 4 bases short, with 6 bases between. The CDR3 loop spans 13 amino acids. Germline V lookup: CDR1 SGHDN, CDR2 FVKESK. CDR3 sequence: CASSHRFTGELFF. Written as DNA, the CDR3 is TGTGCCAGCAGCCACCGATTCACCGGGGAGCTGTTTTTT. Full variable domain (remainder filled in from reference TRBV14 and TRBJ2-2): EAGVTQFPSHSVIEKGQTVTLRCDPISGHDNLYWYRRVMGKEIKFLLHFVKESKQDESGMPNNRFLAERTGGTYSTLKVQPAELEDSGVYFCASSHRFTGELFFGEGSRLTVL.

J is TRBJ2-3 and V is TRBV5-1, with 8 positions matching TRBD1. The CDR3 runs to 16 residues. Germline CDR1 is SGHRS and CDR2 is YFSETQ. With V trimmed by 0 bases and J by 2 bases, 5 bases remained unmatched. In DNA, the CDR3 is TGCGCCAGCAGCTTGGTCCCAGGGGGCCTCACAGATACGCAGTATTTT. Translated, it gives CASSLVPGGLTDTQYF.

This chain links TRBV5-1 with TRBJ2-7, with D perhaps TRBD1 (6 bases). V was pared by 4 bases and J by 1 base, with 18 bases between. The CDR3 sequence is 16 residues long. Germline V gene data show CDR1 as SGHRS and CDR2 as YFSETQ. The CDR3 nucleotides read TGCGCCAGCAGCCCCGCAACGACAGGTAGTTCCTACGAGCAGTACTTC. Residues: CASSPATTGSSYEQYF. Supplemented by reference TRBV5-1 and TRBJ2-7, the full variable domain reads KAGVTQTPRYLIKTRGQQVTLSCSPISGHRSVSWYQQTPGQGLQFLFEYFSETQRNKGNFPGRFSGRQFSNSRSEMNVSTLELGDSALYLCASSPATTGSSYEQYFGPGTRLTVT.

This clone was picked up a small number of times. The rearrangement uses TRBV7-3 and TRBJ2-1; TRBD2 is a possible D gene (6 bases). The germline gives CDR1 SGHTA, CDR2 FQGTGA. Trimming removed 2 bases at V and 3 bases at J, with 11 bases between. The CDR3 covers 15 residues. The CDR3 spells CASSLFGGVYNEQFF. CDR3 coding DNA: TGTGCCAGCAGCTTATTCGGCGGGGTCTACAATGAGCAGTTCTTC.

V and J are TRBV6-1 and TRBJ1-2, with 9 bases aligning to TRBD1. Trimming took 6 bases from V and 3 from J; bases not matched to a gene: 8. From germline, CDR1 is MNHNS and CDR2 SASEGT. The CDR3 consists of 15 residues. CDR3 in DNA: TGTGCCAGCAGCCCACAGGGGGCCCGTTACTATGGCTACACCTTC. Its protein is CASSPQGARYYGYTF.

This chain uses TRBV5-1 with TRBJ2-1; TRBD2 matches 14 bases. The CDR3 is 17 residues long. Trimming at V came to 7 bases and at J to 7 bases, leaving 13 bases not matched to a gene. The germline V gene encodes CDR1 SGHRS and CDR2 YFSETQ. CDR3 DNA sequence: TGCGCCAGCCGCCAAACCCAGACTAGCGGGAGGGGTAATGAGCAGTTCTTC. It encodes CASRQTQTSGRGNEQFF.

The sample holds one count of this clone. The chain carries TRBV15 and TRBJ2-4, with unresolved D. From germline, CDR1 is LNHNV and CDR2 YYDKDF (reference sequence). Trimming took 2 bases from V and 0 from J, leaving 14 bases between them. The CDR3 totals 17 residues. CDR3: CATSRSGTTLAKNIQYF. DNA of the CDR3: TGTGCCACCAGCAGATCGGGTACTACCTTAGCCAAAAACATTCAGTACTTC.

This clone was recorded many times. This specimen includes other DNA sequences encoding the same CDR3. This chain links TRBV18 with TRBJ2-2; D perhaps matches TRBD1 (5 bases). Germline lookup yields CDR1 KGHSH and CDR2 LQKENI. Deletions cut 3 bases from V and 5 bases from J, with 16 bases between. The CDR3 has 16 residues. The CDR3 here is CASSPTADRKTGELFF. As DNA, the CDR3 is TGTGCCAGCTCACCCACGGCTGACAGAAAAACCGGGGAGCTGTTTTTT.

A remark on this clone: Within the sample, other DNA sequences also encode this same CDR3. The CDR3 sequence is CASSLSLDEQFF. The CDR3 DNA is TGTGCCAGCAGTTTAAGCCTCGATGAGCAGTTCTTC. The chain has TRBV28 and TRBJ2-1; D gene unclear. Trimming stripped 2 bases from V and 8 bases from J, with 7 bases between. Germline lookup yields CDR1 MDHEN and CDR2 SYDVKM. The CDR3 is 12 residues long.

This clone was counted a single time. This chain's CDR3 is CASSLEQGSYYGYTF. CDR3 sequence (DNA): TGTGCCAGCAGCCTCGAACAGGGATCTTACTATGGCTACACCTTC. This chain uses TRBV7-2 with TRBJ1-2, with D possibly matching TRBD1 (6 bases). Germline lookup yields CDR1 SGHTA and CDR2 FQGNSA. Trimming took 5 bases from V and 3 from J, leaving 16 bases between them. The CDR3 spans 15 residues.

V and J are TRBV5-1 and TRBJ2-7; tentative D call: TRBD1 (6 bases). The germline CDR1 and CDR2 sequences are SGHRS and YFSETQ. There are 16 residues in the CDR3. V was clipped by 4 bases and J by 0 bases, with 17 bases between them. The CDR3 DNA follows: TGCGCCAGCAGCCCCAGGGGAGCGGCCTACTCCTACGAGCAGTACTTC. The encoded protein is CASSPRGAAYSYEQYF.

About this clone: This sample includes further DNA sequences coding for the same CDR3. The chain carries TRBV7-3 and TRBJ1-2, with D possibly being TRBD1 (6 bases). CDR3 length equals 13 residues. Germline V lookup: CDR1 SGHTA, CDR2 FQGTGA. Trimming removed 5 bases from V and 2 bases from J, with 9 bases in between. CDR3 sequence reads: CASSPTGNYGYTF. The CDR3, as DNA: TGTGCCAGCAGCCCGACAGGAAACTATGGCTACACCTTC.

With respect to this clone: The identical CDR3 is also encoded by other nucleotide sequences in the sample. The chain carries TRBV28 and TRBJ2-7; 7 nucleotides match TRBD2. CDR1 and CDR2 (germline): MDHEN, SYDVKM. This CDR3 is built from 14 residues. With 5 bases clipped from V and 0 bases from J, the junction kept 4 bases outside the gene matches. The CDR3 spells CASSPPGGSYEQYF. CDR3 DNA: TGTGCCAGCAGTCCCCCGGGGGGCTCCTACGAGCAGTACTTC. The full variable domain, its missing parts supplied by reference TRBV28 and TRBJ2-7, is DVKVTQSSRYLVKRTGEKVFLECVQDMDHENMFWYRQDPGLGLRLIYFSYDVKMKEKGDIPEGYSVSREKKERFSLILESASTNQTSMYLCASSPPGGSYEQYFGPGTRLTVT.

The chain uses TRBV5-1 and TRBJ2-7, with TRBD2 matching 16 bases. CDR1 is SGHRS and CDR2 is YFSETQ in the germline V gene. The CDR3 sequence is 17 residues long. The V gene end was trimmed by 4 bases and the J gene end by 2 bases; junction bases not matched to a gene: 6. DNA for the CDR3: TGCGCCAGCAGCGGAGGGACTAGCGGGAGGGCCGCCTACGAGCAGTACTTC. This translates into CASSGGTSGRAAYEQYF. Complete variable domain (other parts from reference TRBV5-1 and TRBJ2-7): KAGVTQTPRYLIKTRGQQVTLSCSPISGHRSVSWYQQTPGQGLQFLFEYFSETQRNKGNFPGRFSGRQFSNSRSEMNVSTLELGDSALYLCASSGGTSGRAAYEQYFGPGTRLTVT.

The chain employs TRBV30 and TRBJ1-1; 7 bases map to TRBD1. J gave up 4 bases and V 3 bases, and 5 bases lay outside the gene matches. The CDR3 is 13 residues long. Germline CDR1 and CDR2: GTSNPN and SVGIG (reference sequence). The CDR3 DNA reads TGTGCCTGGAGGAACCAGGGGGGCACTGAAGCTTTCTTT. Residues: CAWRNQGGTEAFF.

CDR3 sequence: CASSDGPTVMRQYF. The CDR3 bases are TGCGCCAGCAGTGACGGACCCACAGTCATGAGGCAGTACTTC. The V gene is TRBV10-2, the J gene TRBJ2-7; D is undetermined. The V and J ends lost 3 bases and 9 bases respectively, with 18 bases between them. The CDR3 runs 14 residues. The germline V gene encodes CDR1 WSHSY and CDR2 SAAADI.

This chain uses TRBV6-6 with TRBJ1-4, with 10 bases matching TRBD1. CDR1 and CDR2 (germline): MNHNY, SVGAGI (reference sequence). The CDR3 sequence is 12 residues long. V was clipped by 8 bases and J by 8 bases; unmatched bases: 2. The CDR3, as DNA: TGTGCCAGCGGGACAGGGGAAGAAAAACTGTTTTTT. It codes for CASGTGEEKLFF.

The J gene is TRBJ2-1, the V gene TRBV7-2, with 11 bases that match TRBD2. The junction had 6 bases not matched to a gene; V was cut back by 5 bases and J by 9 bases. Germline V lookup: CDR1 SGHTA, CDR2 FQGNSA. The CDR3 has 14 amino acids. The DNA of the CDR3 is TGTGCCAGCAGCCTTAGCGGGGGGGAACTTGAGCAGTTCTTC. This encodes CASSLSGGELEQFF.

This chain uses TRBV2 with TRBJ1-2, with D possibly matching TRBD1 (6 bases). The CDR3 contains 15 residues. CDR1 SNHLY and CDR2 FYNNEI come from the germline V gene. V was clipped by 3 bases and J by 4 bases, with 15 bases between them. CDR3 protein: CASSDPGGHIYGYTF. CDR3 nucleotides: TGTGCCAGCAGTGACCCCGGGGGACACATCTATGGCTACACCTTC.